A selection of T cell receptor beta chains follows, all from one sample in a study of Ad26.COV2.S vaccination and SARS-CoV-2 variants. Repertoires were generated with immunoSEQ multiplex PCR, while TCRdb's copy carries only in-frame clones and drops some. The sample carries around 500,000 clones, 70% to 90% recorded once. The sample in question was peripheral blood, obtained in a trial of Ad26.COV2.S vaccine versus placebo. All receptors derive from a person aged 18-60 years who received the Ad26.COV2.S COVID-19 vaccine or a placebo. Each CDR3 is given with its conserved first and last residue. A D gene is named only where the DNA matches it firmly. Clone size, where shown, is once, few, many, or a class for clones that have expanded.

d_call: .; j_call: TRBJ2-7; clone_size: .; v_call: TRBV6-2/TRBV6-3; cdr3_aa: CASSYSLNYEQYF; cdr3_nt: TGTGCCAGCAGTTACTCCCTGAATTACGAGCAGTACTTC
d_call: .; j_call: TRBJ2-7; clone_size: few; v_call: TRBV28; cdr3_aa: CASSWPGTLSYEQYF; cdr3_nt: TGTGCCAGCAGTTGGCCCGGGACTCTTTCCTACGAGCAGTACTTC
d_call: .; j_call: TRBJ2-7; clone_size: .; v_call: TRBV28; cdr3_aa: CASSLSAGSAYEQYF; cdr3_nt: TGTGCCAGCAGTTTATCGGCGGGATCCGCCTACGAGCAGTACTTC
d_call: TRBD1; j_call: TRBJ1-2; clone_size: .; v_call: TRBV6-5; cdr3_aa: CASKNVDRGNGYTF; cdr3_nt: TGTGCCAGTAAAAACGTAGACAGGGGGAACGGCTACACCTTC
d_call: TRBD1; j_call: TRBJ2-2; clone_size: .; v_call: TRBV27; cdr3_aa: CASSATGVPGELFF; cdr3_nt: TGTGCCAGCAGTGCCACAGGGGTTCCCGGGGAGCTGTTTTTT
d_call: .; j_call: TRBJ2-6; clone_size: .; v_call: TRBV9; cdr3_aa: CASSAGKSGANVLTF; cdr3_nt: TGTGCCAGCAGTGCCGGGAAGTCTGGGGCCAACGTCCTGACTTTC
d_call: .; j_call: TRBJ1-2; clone_size: .; v_call: TRBV5-4; cdr3_aa: CASSLRQGLSGYTF; cdr3_nt: TGTGCCAGCAGCTTGAGGCAGGGACTCTCCGGCTACACCTTC
d_call: .; j_call: TRBJ1-6; clone_size: .; v_call: TRBV15; cdr3_aa: CATSRDPFGGNSPLHF; cdr3_nt: TGTGCCACCAGCAGAGATCCCTTTGGGGGGAATTCACCCCTCCACTTT
d_call: TRBD1; j_call: TRBJ2-5; clone_size: .; v_call: TRBV7-2; cdr3_aa: CASSLVGQVRKETQYF; cdr3_nt: TGTGCCAGCAGCTTAGTGGGACAGGTACGGAAAGAGACCCAGTACTTC
d_call: TRBD1; j_call: TRBJ1-1; clone_size: many; v_call: TRBV6-2/TRBV6-3; cdr3_aa: CASSYTEQGAGTEAFF; cdr3_nt: TGTGCCAGCAGTTACACTGAACAGGGGGCCGGCACTGAAGCTTTCTTT
d_call: .; j_call: TRBJ1-3; clone_size: .; v_call: TRBV7-8; cdr3_aa: CASSLRTESGNTIYF; cdr3_nt: TGTGCCAGCAGCTTAAGGACTGAATCTGGAAACACCATATATTTT
d_call: TRBD2; j_call: TRBJ2-5; clone_size: .; v_call: TRBV27; cdr3_aa: CASSGLAEETQYF; cdr3_nt: TGTGCCAGCAGTGGACTAGCGGAAGAGACCCAGTACTTC
d_call: TRBD2; j_call: TRBJ2-1; clone_size: .; v_call: TRBV28; cdr3_aa: CASSLTGGSSYNEQFF; cdr3_nt: TGTGCCAGCAGTTTAACGGGCGGGAGCTCCTACAATGAGCAGTTCTTC
d_call: .; j_call: TRBJ1-4; clone_size: .; v_call: TRBV27; cdr3_aa: CASRTTKGEKLFF; cdr3_nt: TGTGCCAGCCGTACCACGAAGGGTGAAAAACTGTTTTTT
d_call: TRBD2; j_call: TRBJ2-1; clone_size: .; v_call: TRBV6-5; cdr3_aa: CASSPRGSSYNEQFF; cdr3_nt: TGTGCCAGCAGCCCGCGGGGGAGCTCCTACAATGAGCAGTTCTTC
d_call: .; j_call: TRBJ1-6; clone_size: .; v_call: TRBV9; cdr3_aa: CASSAQGRSNNSPLHF; cdr3_nt: TGTGCCAGCAGCGCCCAAGGCAGGTCCAATAATTCACCCCTCCACTTT
d_call: .; j_call: TRBJ2-6; clone_size: .; v_call: TRBV7-8; cdr3_aa: CASSLGRGGANVLTF; cdr3_nt: TGTGCCAGCAGCTTAGGGCGAGGTGGGGCCAACGTCCTGACTTTC